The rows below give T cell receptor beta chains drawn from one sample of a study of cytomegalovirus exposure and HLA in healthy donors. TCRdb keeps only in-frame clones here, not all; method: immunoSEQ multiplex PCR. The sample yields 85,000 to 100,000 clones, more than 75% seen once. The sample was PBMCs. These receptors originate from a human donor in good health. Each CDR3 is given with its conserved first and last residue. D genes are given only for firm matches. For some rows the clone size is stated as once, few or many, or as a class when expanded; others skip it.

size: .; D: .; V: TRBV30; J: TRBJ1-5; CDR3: CAWTVGGVGQPQHF; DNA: TGTGCCTGGACCGTGGGAGGGGTTGGTCAGCCCCAGCATTTT
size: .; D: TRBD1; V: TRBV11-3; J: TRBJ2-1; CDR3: CASSPRQGGLYNEQFF; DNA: TGTGCCAGCAGCCCCCGACAGGGGGGACTCTACAATGAGCAGTTCTTC
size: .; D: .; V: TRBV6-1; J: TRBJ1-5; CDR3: CASSEEWGANNQPQHF; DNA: TGTGCCAGCAGTGAAGAGTGGGGAGCAAACAATCAGCCCCAGCATTTT
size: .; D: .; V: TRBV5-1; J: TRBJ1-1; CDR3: CASSREVGRNGRGNSEAFF; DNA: TGCGCCAGCAGCCGGGAGGTGGGTAGGAATGGAAGGGGGAATTCTGAAGCTTTCTTT
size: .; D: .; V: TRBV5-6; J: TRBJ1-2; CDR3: CASSLLDSSNYGYTF; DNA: TGTGCCAGCAGCCTCCTAGACAGCTCTAACTATGGCTACACCTTC
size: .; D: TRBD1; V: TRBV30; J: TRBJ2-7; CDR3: CAWKARDRGFNEQYF; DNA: TGTGCCTGGAAGGCCCGGGACAGGGGATTCAACGAGCAGTACTTC
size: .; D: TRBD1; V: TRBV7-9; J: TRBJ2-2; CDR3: CASSFRGLRTGELFF; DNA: TGTGCCAGCAGCTTCAGGGGGCTTCGGACCGGGGAGCTGTTTTTT
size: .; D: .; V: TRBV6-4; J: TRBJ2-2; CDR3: CASRRAPKAGELFF; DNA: TGTGCCAGTCGGCGGGCCCCGAAGGCCGGGGAGCTGTTTTTT
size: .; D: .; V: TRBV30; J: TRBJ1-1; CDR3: CAWRSLPLEAFF; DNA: TGTGCCTGGAGGAGCTTACCCCTAGAAGCTTTCTTT
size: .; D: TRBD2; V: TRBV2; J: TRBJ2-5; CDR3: CASRPSGGRETQYF; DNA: TGTGCCAGCAGGCCAAGCGGGGGGAGGGAGACCCAGTACTTC
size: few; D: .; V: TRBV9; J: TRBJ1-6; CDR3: CASSVAGSPLHF; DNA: TGTGCCAGCAGCGTAGCTGGCTCACCCCTCCACTTT
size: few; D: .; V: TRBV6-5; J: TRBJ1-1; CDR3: CASSYLGGENTEAFF; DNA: TGTGCCAGCAGTTACCTCGGGGGTGAAAACACTGAAGCTTTCTTT
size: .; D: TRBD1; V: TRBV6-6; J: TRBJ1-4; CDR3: CASKQGPANEKLFF; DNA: TGTGCCAGCAAACAGGGGCCTGCTAATGAAAAACTGTTTTTT
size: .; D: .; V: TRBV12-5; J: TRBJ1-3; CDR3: CASRSTGGNTIYF; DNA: TGTGCTAGTCGGTCAACGGGTGGTAACACCATATATTTT
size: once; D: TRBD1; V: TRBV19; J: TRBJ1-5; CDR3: CASSLVSGQGGSSNQPQHF; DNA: TGTGCCAGTAGTCTTGTTTCGGGACAGGGGGGATCTAGCAATCAGCCCCAGCATTTT